The rows below give T cell receptor beta chains drawn from one sample of a study of technical replicates of blood from a handful of donors. The method was immunoSEQ multiplex PCR; TCRdb's version includes in-frame clones alone and lacks a portion of them. Of roughly 92,000 clones listed, 90% to 95% were seen once; the top ten hold about 0.3%. The sequencing input was T cells isolated from PBMCs. These receptors all come from a human donor in good health. Both conserved end residues are part of each CDR3. D genes are given only for firm matches. Clone size is stated in some rows and not others, as once, few, many or a class when expanded.

d_gene,j_gene,abundance,v_gene,CDR3aa,CDR3nt
TRBD1,TRBJ1-2,.,TRBV19,CASTGDRTFGGYTF,TGTGCCAGCACGGGGGACAGAACTTTTGGCGGCTACACCTTC
.,TRBJ2-1,.,TRBV12-5,CASGPGQPYNEQFF,TGTGCTAGTGGTCCCGGACAGCCCTACAATGAGCAGTTCTTC
TRBD1,TRBJ1-2,.,TRBV19,CASSPGTATNYGYTF,TGTGCCAGTAGTCCAGGGACAGCCACTAACTATGGCTACACCTTC
.,TRBJ2-1,.,TRBV9,CASSSPGNNEQFF,TGTGCCAGCAGCTCCCCAGGGAACAATGAGCAGTTCTTC
.,TRBJ1-3,.,TRBV19,CATAMTGNTIYF,TGTGCCACCGCGATGACTGGAAACACCATATATTTT
.,TRBJ1-4,.,TRBV4-1,CASSQGTSLEKLFF,TGCGCCAGCAGCCAAGGGACATCCCTCGAAAAACTGTTTTTT
TRBD1,TRBJ2-5,.,TRBV7-2,CASSSQTGLQETQYF,TGTGCCAGCAGCTCCCAGACAGGGCTCCAAGAGACCCAGTACTTC
.,TRBJ2-6,.,TRBV30,CAWGGSRGANVLTF,TGTGCCTGGGGAGGATCGCGCGGGGCCAACGTCCTGACTTTC
TRBD2,TRBJ2-3,.,TRBV10-1,CASSAGTSGTDTQYF,TGCGCCAGCAGTGCCGGGACTAGCGGCACAGATACGCAGTATTTT
.,TRBJ2-7,once,TRBV5-8,CASSSRRRILSYEQYF,TGTGCCAGCAGCAGTCGACGGAGGATTTTGTCCTACGAGCAGTACTTC
TRBD1,TRBJ1-2,.,TRBV19,CASSIAGQGSRGYTF,TGTGCCAGTAGTATAGCCGGACAGGGGTCGCGTGGCTACACCTTC
.,TRBJ1-1,.,TRBV27,CASSLWGHRSNTEAFF,TGTGCCAGCAGTTTATGGGGACACCGGTCGAACACTGAAGCTTTCTTT
.,TRBJ1-1,.,TRBV28,CASSRTVTYSHTEAFF,TGTGCCAGCAGTAGGACAGTGACGTACAGCCACACTGAAGCTTTCTTT
.,TRBJ1-1,.,TRBV19,CASSFLPTDIFTEAFF,TGTGCCAGTAGCTTTCTTCCTACGGACATTTTCACTGAAGCTTTCTTT
TRBD1,TRBJ2-3,once,TRBV7-3,CASSGGQFDTQYF,TGTGCCAGCAGCGGGGGACAGTTCGATACGCAGTATTTT
TRBD2,TRBJ2-5,.,TRBV15,CATSSGLAGLQETQYF,TGTGCCACCAGCAGCGGACTAGCGGGCCTTCAAGAGACCCAGTACTTC
TRBD1,TRBJ1-5,.,TRBV9,CASSVGTGDNQPQHF,TGTGCCAGCAGCGTAGGGACAGGGGATAATCAGCCCCAGCATTTT
TRBD1,TRBJ2-2,.,TRBV7-6,CASSLAGGRYTGELFF,TGTGCCAGCAGTTTAGCAGGGGGTAGATACACCGGGGAGCTGTTTTTT
.,TRBJ1-5,.,TRBV10-2,CASSESSGRGGLGQPQHF,TGCGCCAGCAGTGAGTCTTCAGGGCGGGGGGGTTTAGGGCAGCCCCAGCATTTT
TRBD2,TRBJ2-7,.,TRBV7-2,CASSLQTSGVYEQYF,TGTGCCAGCAGCTTGCAGACTAGCGGGGTCTACGAGCAGTACTTC
TRBD1,TRBJ2-7,.,TRBV11-2,CASSSSGTGLTGEQYF,TGTGCCAGCAGCTCATCCGGGACAGGGCTTACCGGCGAGCAGTACTTC
.,TRBJ2-2,.,TRBV19,CASSRQVNTGELFF,TGTGCCAGTAGTAGACAGGTCAACACCGGGGAGCTGTTTTTT
.,TRBJ2-2,.,TRBV2,CASRDSQARELFF,TGTGCCAGCAGGGACTCTCAGGCCCGGGAGCTGTTTTTT
TRBD1,TRBJ2-7,.,TRBV6-5,CASSRTGGLYEQYF,TGTGCCAGCAGCCGGACAGGGGGCTTGTACGAGCAGTACTTC
.,TRBJ2-1,.,TRBV6-5,CASSYAEGANNEQFF,TGTGCCAGCAGTTACGCGGAGGGGGCTAACAATGAGCAGTTCTTC
TRBD2,TRBJ2-6,.,TRBV5-1,CASSLGLAGSSGANVLTF,TGCGCCAGCAGCCTGGGACTAGCGGGTTCCTCTGGGGCCAACGTCCTGACTTTC
.,TRBJ1-3,once,TRBV5-1,CASSLGDSPFSGNTIYF,TGCGCCAGCAGCTTGGGCGACTCTCCATTCTCTGGAAACACCATATATTTT
TRBD1,TRBJ1-1,.,TRBV4-2,CASSPVPRQGGTEAFF,TGTGCCAGCAGCCCCGTCCCGCGACAGGGGGGGACTGAAGCTTTCTTT
.,TRBJ2-3,once,TRBV9,CASSVEGGRGTDTQYF,TGTGCCAGCAGCGTAGAAGGGGGAAGGGGCACAGATACGCAGTATTTT
.,TRBJ1-5,few,TRBV28,CASSPNNRYNQPQHF,TGTGCCAGCAGTCCAAATAACAGGTACAATCAGCCCCAGCATTTT
TRBD2,TRBJ2-1,.,TRBV6-1,CASSEASGGNNEQFF,TGTGCCAGCAGTGAAGCTAGCGGGGGGAACAATGAGCAGTTCTTC
.,TRBJ2-3,.,TRBV29-1,CSVRPGDTQYF,TGCAGCGTTAGGCCGGGAGATACGCAGTATTTT
.,TRBJ2-4,.,TRBV7-3,CASSPGRGTDIQYF,TGTGCCAGCAGCCCCGGACGAGGGACTGACATTCAGTACTTC
.,TRBJ2-5,.,TRBV5-1,CASSLYRMEGTQYF,TGCGCCAGCAGCTTGTACAGGATGGAGGGGACCCAGTACTTC
.,TRBJ1-2,.,TRBV19,CASSTVHRLSYTF,TGTGCCAGTAGTACCGTGCATCGGTTGAGCTACACCTTC
.,TRBJ2-5,.,TRBV11-2,CASSLPTGPTQYF,TGTGCCAGCAGCTTACCGACAGGCCCGACCCAGTACTTC
.,TRBJ2-7,.,TRBV4-3,CASSQDLGRASYEQYF,TGCGCCAGCAGCCAAGATCTCGGCAGGGCGTCCTACGAGCAGTACTTC
.,TRBJ2-5,.,TRBV11-2,CASSFGEAQETQYF,TGTGCCAGCAGCTTTGGGGAGGCCCAAGAGACCCAGTACTTC
.,TRBJ1-1,.,TRBV19,CASGPSEAFF,TGTGCCAGTGGGCCCAGTGAAGCTTTCTTT
.,TRBJ1-3,.,TRBV19,CASSITTQGIRNTIYF,TGTGCCAGTAGTATAACCACACAGGGTATCAGAAACACCATATATTTT
.,TRBJ2-5,once,TRBV21-1,CASNRDKQETQYF,TGTGCCAGCAACCGGGACAAACAAGAGACCCAGTACTTC
.,TRBJ1-5,.,TRBV27,CASSLLGSHLSFNQPQHF,TGTGCCAGCAGTTTATTAGGTAGCCACCTCTCTTTTAATCAGCCCCAGCATTTT
.,TRBJ2-1,.,TRBV2,CASSELASSYNEQFF,TGTGCCAGCAGTGAGTTAGCGAGCTCCTACAATGAGCAGTTCTTC
TRBD2,TRBJ2-3,.,TRBV2,CASFGTSGWSTDTQYF,TGTGCCAGCTTTGGGACTAGCGGGTGGAGCACAGATACGCAGTATTTT
TRBD1,TRBJ2-5,.,TRBV27,CASSDRGVQETQYF,TGTGCCAGCAGCGACAGGGGAGTTCAAGAGACCCAGTACTTC